A few counts support the clone carrying this T cell receptor beta chain. These data are taken from a study of T cell changes during pregnancy in multiple sclerosis. Sequencing used immunoSEQ multiplex PCR; TCRdb keeps in-frame clones, though not all of them. Here the sample spans approximately 50,000 clones, about 90% being singletons. In germline, CDR1 is SGDLS, CDR2 YYNGEE. The CDR3 totals 17 residues. V dropped 0 bases and J dropped 6 bases, with 20 bases sitting between them. This TCR came from a female donor with multiple sclerosis, enrolled in a pregnancy study. The sequenced sample was CD4+ T cells from peripheral blood mononuclear cells, obtained after pregnancy. The genes are TRBV9 and TRBJ2-3, with D possibly being TRBD2 (7 bases). As DNA, the CDR3 is TGTGCCAGCAGCGTAGCTATGGCGGGGGCAGCACAGGATACGCAGTATTTT. This translates into CASSVAMAGAAQDTQYF.